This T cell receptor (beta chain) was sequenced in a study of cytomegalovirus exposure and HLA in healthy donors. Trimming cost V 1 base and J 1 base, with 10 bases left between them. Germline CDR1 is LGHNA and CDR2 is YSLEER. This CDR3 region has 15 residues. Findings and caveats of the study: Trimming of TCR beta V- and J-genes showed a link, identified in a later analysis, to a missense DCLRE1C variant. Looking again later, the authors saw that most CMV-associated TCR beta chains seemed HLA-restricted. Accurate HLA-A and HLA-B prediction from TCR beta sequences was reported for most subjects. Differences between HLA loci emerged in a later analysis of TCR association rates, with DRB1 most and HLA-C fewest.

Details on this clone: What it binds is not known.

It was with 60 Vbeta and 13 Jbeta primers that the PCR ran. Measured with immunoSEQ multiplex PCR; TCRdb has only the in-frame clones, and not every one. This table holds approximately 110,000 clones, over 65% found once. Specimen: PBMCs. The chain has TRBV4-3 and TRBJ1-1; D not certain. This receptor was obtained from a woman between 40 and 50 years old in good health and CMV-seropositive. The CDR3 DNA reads TGCGCCAGCAGCCAAGGAATAGCGACGAACACTGAAGCTTTCTTT. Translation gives CASSQGIATNTEAFF.